Following are 22 T cell receptor beta chains from one sample sequenced in a study of cytomegalovirus exposure and HLA in healthy donors. PCR used 60 Vbeta primers and 13 Jbeta primers. The table came from immunoSEQ multiplex PCR; TCRdb's copy has only in-frame clones and leaves some out. The sample holds 150,000 or so clones. Sequencing was performed on PBMCs. Source of these receptors: a woman in her fifties or sixties in good health and CMV-seronegative.

V and J are TRBV7-2 and TRBJ2-5, with D maybe TRBD2 (7 bases). Germline CDR1 is SGHTA and CDR2 is FQGNSA. The CDR3 loop spans 15 amino acids. V lost 6 bases to trimming and J lost 4 bases, with 18 bases between them. Here the CDR3 reads CASSSGGRVGETQYF. In nucleotides, the CDR3 is TGTGCCAGCAGTTCGGGGGGCCGGGTTGGAGAGACCCAGTACTTC. Full variable domain (missing parts from reference TRBV7-2 and TRBJ2-5): GAGVSQSPSNKVTEKGKDVELRCDPISGHTALYWYRQSLGQGLEFLIYFQGNSAPDKSGLPSDRFSAERTGGSVSTLTIQRTQQEDSAVYLCASSSGGRVGETQYFGPGTRLLVL.

The gene calls are TRBV27 and TRBJ2-3; D ambiguous. CDR1 is MNHEY, CDR2 SMNVEV, per germline (reference sequence). The CDR3 contains 11 residues. Trimming removed 3 bases at V and 8 bases at J, with 6 bases between. The CDR3 sequence: CASSLSSTQYF. The DNA of the CDR3 is TGTGCCAGCAGTTTGAGTTCTACGCAGTATTTT.

The rearrangement links TRBV28 to TRBJ2-1; a weak D match, TRBD2 (6 bases). Germline V gene data show CDR1 as MDHEN and CDR2 as SYDVKM. This CDR3 contains 14 residues. The ends were cut back, 4 bases at V and 5 bases at J, with 12 bases in the middle. CDR3: CASSSWDSHNEQFF. CDR3 DNA sequence: TGTGCCAGCAGTTCCTGGGACTCTCACAATGAGCAGTTCTTC. The full variable domain, rest sourced from reference TRBV28 and TRBJ2-1, is DVKVTQSSRYLVKRTGEKVFLECVQDMDHENMFWYRQDPGLGLRLIYFSYDVKMKEKGDIPEGYSVSREKKERFSLILESASTNQTSMYLCASSSWDSHNEQFFGPGTRLTVL.

J is TRBJ2-7 and V is TRBV5-5, with TRBD1 as a possible D gene (6 bases). V lost 1 base and J 0 bases, leaving 11 bases between the germline ends. Per the germline V gene, CDR1 is SGHKS and CDR2 is YYEKEE (reference sequence). There are 15 residues in the CDR3. CDR3 DNA sequence: TGTGCCAGCAGCTTGACAGGGATTTTCTCCTACGAGCAGTACTTC. Translating gives CASSLTGIFSYEQYF.

The J gene is TRBJ2-2, the V gene TRBV6-5; D not certain. The CDR3 covers 15 residues. V lost 2 bases to trimming and J lost 0 bases, with 7 bases between them. The germline V gene encodes CDR1 MNHEY and CDR2 SVGAGI. This CDR3 reads CASSYRVANTGELFF. CDR3 DNA sequence: TGTGCCAGCAGTTACCGGGTGGCGAACACCGGGGAGCTGTTTTTT.

The CDR3 region has the DNA TGTGCCTGGAGTGTAACTAACAATCAGCCCCAGCATTTT. Translated: CAWSVTNNQPQHF. This chain links TRBV30 with TRBJ1-5, with D unresolved. This CDR3 region has 13 residues. The germline CDR1 and CDR2 sequences are GTSNPN and SVGIG (reference sequence). Deletions cut 0 bases from V and 3 bases from J, with 6 bases between.

The chain has TRBV4-1 and TRBJ1-4; 10 nucleotides align to TRBD1. Germline values: CDR1 MGHRA, CDR2 YSYEKL. Losses at the gene ends were 4 bases for V and 8 bases for J; bases not matched to a gene: 10. This CDR3 region has 16 residues. The CDR3 DNA reads TGCGCCAGCAGCCCCCCGGGGGGACAGGGGAGAGAAAAACTGTTTTTT. As protein: CASSPPGGQGREKLFF.

V usage is TRBV13 and J usage is TRBJ1-2; 8 bases are shared with TRBD1. Germline V CDR1 and CDR2: PRHDT, FYEKMQ (reference sequence). Germline trimming cut 4 bases from V and 2 bases from J; bases unmatched to any gene: 6. The CDR3 sequence is 15 residues long. As DNA, the CDR3 is TGTGCCAGCAGCTCCCGGACAGGGAAGAACTATGGCTACACCTTC. It encodes CASSSRTGKNYGYTF.

The chain joins TRBV7-9 to TRBJ1-5; no clear D. V lost 3 bases, J lost 4 bases, and 16 bases lay in between. CDR1 is SEHNR, CDR2 FQNEAQ, per germline (reference sequence). The CDR3 has 16 residues. The CDR3 region is CASSLTAGSLNQPQHF. In DNA, the CDR3 is TGTGCCAGCAGCTTGACGGCCGGGTCCTTAAATCAGCCCCAGCATTTT.

The CDR3 spells CAWGTGGYTF. The CDR3, as DNA: TGTGCCTGGGGGACAGGGGGCTACACCTTC. The chain has TRBV30 and TRBJ1-2, with 9 bases fitting TRBD1. The germline V gene encodes CDR1 GTSNPN and CDR2 SVGIG (reference sequence). With V trimmed by 5 bases and J by 8 bases, 0 bases remained unmatched. The CDR3 has 10 amino acids.

The rearrangement uses TRBV6-5 and TRBJ1-3, with no clear D. CDR3 length equals 13 residues. Germline CDR1 is MNHEY and CDR2 is SVGAGI. Trimming removed 6 bases from V and 5 bases from J, with 11 bases in between. The CDR3 DNA reads as TGTGCCAGCAGGCCCGAGAGTAGAAACACCATATATTTT. Amino acids: CASRPESRNTIYF.

The chain joins TRBV4-2 to TRBJ1-2; a possible D gene is TRBD1 (5 bases). This CDR3 is built from 13 residues. Trimming shortened V by 1 base and J by 6 bases, and 9 bases separated the two germline ends. In germline, CDR1 is LGHNA, CDR2 YNFKEQ. The CDR3 sequence: CASSQGQLHGYTF. As DNA, the CDR3 is TGTGCCAGCAGCCAAGGACAGCTACATGGCTACACCTTC.

The rearrangement joins TRBV6-5 to TRBJ2-1, with 7 bases that match TRBD1. Trimming at V came to 4 bases and at J to 6 bases, leaving 9 bases not matched to a gene. Germline V gene sequence: CDR1 MNHEY, CDR2 SVGAGI. The CDR3 sequence is 15 residues long. The CDR3 DNA is TGTGCCAGCAGTTTTCGGCCCACAGGGGCCAATGAGCAGTTCTTC. Amino acid sequence: CASSFRPTGANEQFF.

The chain joins TRBV6-5 to TRBJ2-7; D remains ambiguous. In germline, CDR1 is MNHEY, CDR2 SVGAGI. The CDR3 has 11 amino acids. Trimming took off 6 bases at V and 2 bases at J, with 5 bases between the two ends. The DNA for the CDR3 is TGTGCCAGCAGCCAGGCCTACGAGCAGTACTTC. Translated: CASSQAYEQYF.

The V call is TRBV4-3, the J call TRBJ2-4, with a possible D match to TRBD2 (6 bases). Germline CDR1 LGHNA, CDR2 YSLEER. Between the trimmed V and J ends, which lost 2 bases and 0 bases, there was a span of 8 bases. This CDR3 spans 15 amino acids. CDR3 DNA: TGCGCCAGCAGCCAATCGGGACTAGCCAAAAACATTCAGTACTTC. Translated: CASSQSGLAKNIQYF.

This chain uses TRBV28 with TRBJ1-5; D call uncertain. From germline, CDR1 is MDHEN and CDR2 SYDVKM. Trimming left V 1 base short and J 0 bases short, with 13 bases between. This CDR3 comprises 17 residues. The CDR3 is CASSLFAAGYSNQPQHF. In DNA form, the CDR3 reads TGTGCCAGCAGTTTATTCGCAGCAGGATATAGCAATCAGCCCCAGCATTTT.

The J gene is TRBJ2-6, the V gene TRBV7-2, with 8 bases aligning to TRBD1. V lost 4 bases to trimming and J lost 0 bases; unmatched junction nucleotides: 5. Looked up from germline, CDR1 is SGHTA and CDR2 is FQGNSA. This CDR3 spans 17 amino acids. Written as DNA, the CDR3 is TGTGCCAGCAGCTACGGGACAGGATACTCTGGGGCCAACGTCCTGACTTTC. It translates to CASSYGTGYSGANVLTF. The full variable domain, with the rest looked up from reference TRBV7-2 and TRBJ2-6, is GAGVSQSPSNKVTEKGKDVELRCDPISGHTALYWYRQSLGQGLEFLIYFQGNSAPDKSGLPSDRFSAERTGGSVSTLTIQRTQQEDSAVYLCASSYGTGYSGANVLTFGAGSRLTVL.

The gene calls are TRBV28 and TRBJ1-3; D is perhaps TRBD1 (6 bases). This CDR3 is 17 amino acids long. Germline V gene sequence: CDR1 MDHEN, CDR2 SYDVKM. V dropped 4 bases and J dropped 0 bases, with 16 bases sitting between them. The CDR3 coding sequence is TGTGCCAGCAGTTCCTCACAGGGCCAGAGCTCTGGAAACACCATATATTTT. It translates to CASSSSQGQSSGNTIYF. Drawing the rest from reference TRBV28 and TRBJ1-3, the complete variable domain is DVKVTQSSRYLVKRTGEKVFLECVQDMDHENMFWYRQDPGLGLRLIYFSYDVKMKEKGDIPEGYSVSREKKERFSLILESASTNQTSMYLCASSSSQGQSSGNTIYFGEGSWLTVV.

The CDR3 region has the DNA TGTGCCAGCAGCTCAAATGGGGAGGCCATATATTTT. Its protein is CASSSNGEAIYF. This chain joins TRBV5-6 and TRBJ1-3; D is ambiguous. CDR1 and CDR2 (germline): SGHDT, YYEEEE. CDR3 length: 12 amino acids. The ends were cut back, 3 bases at V and 11 bases at J, with 12 bases in the middle.

The chain links TRBV4-1 to TRBJ1-4; D is ambiguous. The V gene lost 0 bases and the J gene lost 6 bases, with 5 bases spanning the gap. The germline V gene has CDR1 MGHRA and CDR2 YSYEKL. The CDR3 is made up of 13 amino acids. The CDR3 nucleotides read TGCGCCAGCAGCCAAGAGTCCTATGAAAAACTGTTTTTT. Encoded protein: CASSQESYEKLFF.

The rearrangement links TRBV28 to TRBJ1-6, with D perhaps TRBD1 (5 bases). Germline assignment: CDR1 MDHEN and CDR2 SYDVKM. V was clipped by 6 bases and J by 7 bases, with 16 bases between them. The CDR3 extends over 15 amino acids. Written as DNA, the CDR3 is TGTGCCAGCAGAGTTTGGGCCCAGGGAAATTCACCCCTCCACTTT. It specifies CASRVWAQGNSPLHF.

V and J are TRBV19 and TRBJ1-5, with 7 bases identical to TRBD1. The CDR3 extends over 15 amino acids. Germline lookup yields CDR1 LNHDA and CDR2 SQIVND (reference sequence). Trimming at V came to 6 bases and at J to 2 bases, leaving 7 bases not matched to a gene. Here the CDR3 DNA reads TGTGCCAGTAGCTCAGGGGGAGTGGGCAATCAGCCCCAGCATTTT. It is translated as CASSSGGVGNQPQHF.